The clone carrying this T cell receptor beta chain appeared once. The antigen is undetermined. The sample belongs to a study of post-analysis software for immune sequencing data. Whole-study context: Progressive-relapsing, secondary progressive and relapsing-remitting multiple sclerosis were among the disease courses included.

Unique molecular identifiers were carried by the TCR beta cDNA libraries. Input populations of about 0.85 to 11 million T cells gave rise to about 480,000 cDNA molecules. TCRdb re-called the PCR reads with MiXCR, one entry per CDR3 protein. Of approximately 630,000 distinct CDR3 sequences in the sample, 59% were seen once. Points from the study as a whole: Diversity measured as normalized Chao1 was significantly lower in multiple sclerosis patients than in controls. Batch-matched samples strongly co-clustered by F measure.

The sequenced sample consisted of blood. The sequence derives from a girl aged 2 to 9 with multiple sclerosis.

This CDR3 reads CASGPGERWTGELFF. The CDR3 region has the DNA TGTGCCAGCGGTCCGGGGGAGCGGTGGACCGGGGAGCTGTTTTTT. The chain employs TRBV11-2 and TRBJ2-2, with D possibly TRBD2 on 6 matching bases. The CDR3 is 15 amino acids. Trimming cost V 8 bases and J 5 bases, with 18 bases left between them. CDR1 is SGHAT and CDR2 is FQNNGV in the germline V gene.